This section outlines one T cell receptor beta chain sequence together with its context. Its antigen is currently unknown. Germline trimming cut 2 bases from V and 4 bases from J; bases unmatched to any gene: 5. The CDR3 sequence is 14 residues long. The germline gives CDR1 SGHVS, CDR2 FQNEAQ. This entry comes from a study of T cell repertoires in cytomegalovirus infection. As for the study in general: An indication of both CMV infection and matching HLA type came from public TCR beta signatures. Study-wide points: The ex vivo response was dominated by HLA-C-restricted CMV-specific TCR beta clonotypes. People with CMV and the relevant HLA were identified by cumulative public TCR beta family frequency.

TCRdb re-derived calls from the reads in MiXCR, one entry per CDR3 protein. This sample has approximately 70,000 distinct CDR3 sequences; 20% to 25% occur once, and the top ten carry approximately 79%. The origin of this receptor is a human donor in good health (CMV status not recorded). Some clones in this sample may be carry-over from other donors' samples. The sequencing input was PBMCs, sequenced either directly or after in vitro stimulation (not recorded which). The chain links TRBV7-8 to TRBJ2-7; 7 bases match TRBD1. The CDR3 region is CASSLKGQLYEQYF. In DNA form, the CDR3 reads TGTGCCAGCAGCTTAAAGGGACAGCTTTACGAGCAGTACTTC.